The present T cell receptor beta chain was sequenced within a study of technical replicates of blood from a few donors. Deletions cut 6 bases from V and 6 bases from J, with 14 bases between. Germline lookup yields CDR1 MNHEY and CDR2 SVGAGI. The CDR3 is made up of 13 amino acids. The table came from immunoSEQ multiplex PCR; TCRdb's copy has only in-frame clones and leaves some out. The sample yields some 77,000 clones, roughly 96% seen once. This TCR was recovered from a human donor in good health. The sequenced sample consisted of T cells isolated from PBMCs. The chain joins TRBV6-5 to TRBJ1-1, with D unclear. The CDR3 DNA reads TGTGCCAGCAGGGCCAGTGCTGGGCCTGAAGCTTTCTTT. Translating gives CASRASAGPEAFF.